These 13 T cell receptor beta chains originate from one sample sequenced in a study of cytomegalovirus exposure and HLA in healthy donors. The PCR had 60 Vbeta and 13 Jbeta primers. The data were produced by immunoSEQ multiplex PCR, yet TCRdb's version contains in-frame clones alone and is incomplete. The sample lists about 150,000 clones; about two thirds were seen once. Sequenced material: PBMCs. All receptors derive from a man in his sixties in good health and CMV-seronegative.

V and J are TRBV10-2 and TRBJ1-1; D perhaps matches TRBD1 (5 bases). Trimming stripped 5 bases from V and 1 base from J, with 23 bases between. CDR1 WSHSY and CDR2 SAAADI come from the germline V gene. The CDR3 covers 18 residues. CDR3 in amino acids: CASSLLGFGAVSNTEAFF. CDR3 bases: TGCGCCAGCAGTTTACTTGGGTTTGGGGCCGTATCGAACACTGAAGCTTTCTTT.

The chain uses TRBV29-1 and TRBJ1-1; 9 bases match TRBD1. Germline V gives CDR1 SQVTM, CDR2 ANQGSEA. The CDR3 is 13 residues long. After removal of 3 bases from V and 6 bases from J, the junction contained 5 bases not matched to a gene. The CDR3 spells CSVDPDRGSEAFF. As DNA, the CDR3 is TGCAGCGTTGATCCCGACAGGGGGTCTGAAGCTTTCTTT.

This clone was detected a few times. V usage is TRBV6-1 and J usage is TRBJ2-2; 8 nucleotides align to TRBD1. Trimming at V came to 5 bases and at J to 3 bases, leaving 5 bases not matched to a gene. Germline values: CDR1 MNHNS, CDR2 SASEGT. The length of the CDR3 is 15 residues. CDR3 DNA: TGTGCCAGCAGTCCGGGACAGGCCCACACCGGGGAGCTGTTTTTT. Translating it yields CASSPGQAHTGELFF.

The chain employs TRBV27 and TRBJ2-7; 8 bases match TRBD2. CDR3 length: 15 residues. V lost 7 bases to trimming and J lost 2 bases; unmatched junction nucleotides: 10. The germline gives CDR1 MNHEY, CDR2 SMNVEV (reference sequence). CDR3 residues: CASTERLAGPYEQYF. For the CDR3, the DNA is TGTGCCAGCACCGAAAGGCTAGCGGGCCCCTACGAGCAGTACTTC.

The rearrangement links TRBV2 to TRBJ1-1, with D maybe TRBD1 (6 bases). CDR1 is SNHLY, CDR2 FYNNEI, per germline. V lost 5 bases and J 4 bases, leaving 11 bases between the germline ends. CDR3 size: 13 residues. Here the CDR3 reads CASSSQGGTEAFF. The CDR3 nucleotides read TGTGCCAGCAGTTCCCAAGGGGGCACTGAAGCTTTCTTT.

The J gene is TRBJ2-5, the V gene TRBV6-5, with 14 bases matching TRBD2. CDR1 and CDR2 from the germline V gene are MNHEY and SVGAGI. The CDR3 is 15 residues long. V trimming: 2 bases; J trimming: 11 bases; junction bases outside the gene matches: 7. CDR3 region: CASSYGTSGRYEQYF. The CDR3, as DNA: TGTGCCAGCAGTTACGGGACTAGCGGGAGATATGAGCAGTACTTC.

The CDR3 loop is CASNFQVSNQPQHF. The CDR3 DNA reads as TGTGCCAGCAACTTTCAAGTTAGCAATCAGCCCCAGCATTTT. This sequence joins TRBV28 and TRBJ1-5; D gene unclear. Trimming stripped 7 bases from V and 0 bases from J, with 10 bases between. Germline V gene data show CDR1 as MDHEN and CDR2 as SYDVKM. The CDR3 has 14 residues.

CDR3 residues: CASGFRDRAQPQHF. CDR3 nucleotides: TGTGCTAGTGGTTTCAGGGACAGGGCCCAGCCCCAGCATTTT. V gene TRBV12-5 combines with J gene TRBJ1-5, with 9 positions matching TRBD1. The CDR3 contains 14 residues. The germline gives CDR1 LGHNT, CDR2 FRNRAP. Losses at the gene ends were 3 bases for V and 7 bases for J; bases not matched to a gene: 4.

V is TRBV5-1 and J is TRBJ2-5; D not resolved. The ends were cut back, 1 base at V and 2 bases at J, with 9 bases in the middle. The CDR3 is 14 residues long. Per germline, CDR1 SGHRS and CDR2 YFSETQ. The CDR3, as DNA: TGCGCCAGCAGCTTGTCCCAGGCACAAGAGACCCAGTACTTC. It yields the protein CASSLSQAQETQYF.

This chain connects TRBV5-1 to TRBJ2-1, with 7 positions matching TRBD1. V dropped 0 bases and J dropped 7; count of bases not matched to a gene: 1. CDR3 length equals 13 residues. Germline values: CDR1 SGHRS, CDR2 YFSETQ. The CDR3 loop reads CASSLGGQNEQFF. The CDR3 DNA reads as TGCGCCAGCAGCTTGGGGGGACAGAATGAGCAGTTCTTC.

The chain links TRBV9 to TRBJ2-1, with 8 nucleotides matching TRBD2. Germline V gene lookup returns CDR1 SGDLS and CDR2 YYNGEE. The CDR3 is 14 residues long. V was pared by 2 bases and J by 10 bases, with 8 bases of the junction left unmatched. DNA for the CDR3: TGTGCCAGCAGCGTTACCGGGAGGGGGGCAGAGCAGTTCTTC. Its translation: CASSVTGRGAEQFF.

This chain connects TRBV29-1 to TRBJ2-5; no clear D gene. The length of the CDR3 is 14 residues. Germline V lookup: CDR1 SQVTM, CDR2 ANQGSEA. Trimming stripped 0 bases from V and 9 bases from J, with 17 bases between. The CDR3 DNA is TGCAGCGTTGAAGATAGTCGGCGATTCGAGGCCCAGTACTTC. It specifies CSVEDSRRFEAQYF.

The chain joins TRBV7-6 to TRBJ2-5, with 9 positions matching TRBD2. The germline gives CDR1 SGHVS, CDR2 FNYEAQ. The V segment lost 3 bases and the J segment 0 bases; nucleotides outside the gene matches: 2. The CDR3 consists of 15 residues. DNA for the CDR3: TGTGCCAGCAGCTTCAGCGGGAGGTACCAAGAGACCCAGTACTTC. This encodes CASSFSGRYQETQYF.